Shown below are 9 T cell receptor beta chains from a single sample sequenced in a study of blood T cell repertoires in COVID-19. This table comes from immunoSEQ multiplex PCR, and its TCRdb copy is limited to in-frame clones, with some not included. The sample yields over 70,000 clones, approximately 80% seen once. Sequences were obtained from peripheral blood. All receptors derive from a woman aged 60-75 years with acute or convalescent COVID-19.

The CDR3 here is CASSELAGGSDTQYF. The CDR3 DNA follows: TGTGCCAGCAGTGAACTTGCGGGGGGGTCAGATACGCAGTATTTT. The chain recombines TRBV2 with TRBJ2-3, with TRBD2 matching over 9 bases. J gave up 4 bases and V 2 bases, and 4 bases lay outside the gene matches. CDR3 length: 15 residues. Germline CDR1 and CDR2: SNHLY and FYNNEI. Together with reference TRBV2 and TRBJ2-3, the CDR3 gives the full variable domain: EPEVTQTPSHQVTQMGQEVILRCVPISNHLYFYWYRQILGQKVEFLVSFYNNEISEKSEIFDDQFSVERPDGSNFTLKIRSTKLEDSAMYFCASSELAGGSDTQYFGPGTRLTVL.

The chain couples TRBV20-1 to TRBJ1-5; D remains ambiguous. CDR3 length: 15 residues. Germline CDR1 DFQATT, CDR2 SNEGSKA (reference sequence). Trimming left V 4 bases short and J 3 bases short, with 16 bases between. CDR3 nucleotide sequence: TGCAGTGCTATTGAGGAACAGATAATCAATCAGCCCCAGCATTTT. This gives the protein CSAIEEQIINQPQHF.

The rearrangement joins TRBV24-1 to TRBJ2-5; no clear D. This CDR3 contains 13 residues. Germline loops: CDR1 KGHDR, CDR2 SFDVKD. V was shortened by 0 bases and J by 4 bases, with 5 bases between the two germline ends. The CDR3 loop reads CATSDLFRETQYF. For the CDR3, the DNA is TGTGCCACCAGTGATTTGTTTAGAGAGACCCAGTACTTC.

This chain connects TRBV7-8 to TRBJ2-1; 7 bases align to TRBD2. Germline V lookup: CDR1 SGHVS, CDR2 FQNEAQ. The ends lost 5 bases at V and 0 bases at J; junction bases unmatched: 4. There are 15 residues in the CDR3. This CDR3 is CASSPLASSYNEQFF. The CDR3 bases are TGTGCCAGCAGCCCACTAGCGAGCTCCTACAATGAGCAGTTCTTC. Full variable domain (rest looked up from reference TRBV7-8 and TRBJ2-1): GAGVSQSPRYKVAKRGQDVALRCDPISGHVSLFWYQQALGQGPEFLTYFQNEAQLDKSGLPSDRFFAERPEGSVSTLKIQRTQQEDSAVYLCASSPLASSYNEQFFGPGTRLTVL.

This chain joins TRBV11-2 and TRBJ1-3; D gene unclear. The germline gives CDR1 SGHAT, CDR2 FQNNGV. V was shortened by 1 base and J by 7 bases, with 5 bases between the two germline ends. The CDR3 extends over 12 amino acids. The CDR3 DNA reads TGTGCCAGCAGCTTAGGGAGGAACACCATATATTTT. Its protein is CASSLGRNTIYF. Together with reference TRBV11-2 and TRBJ1-3, the CDR3 gives the full variable domain: EAGVAQSPRYKIIEKRQSVAFWCNPISGHATLYWYQQILGQGPKLLIQFQNNGVVDDSQLPKDRFSAERLKGVDSTLKIQPAKLEDSAVYLCASSLGRNTIYFGEGSWLTVV.

The rearrangement uses TRBV19 and TRBJ1-4, with a tentative D call TRBD1 (6 bases). The CDR3 length is 14 residues. CDR1 is LNHDA, CDR2 SQIVND, per germline (reference sequence). DNA for the CDR3: TGTGCGACCGGGGCAGGGGCCAATAATGAAAAACTGTTTTTT. It yields the protein CATGAGANNEKLFF.

This clone was observed a handful of times. This chain links TRBV7-2 with TRBJ1-2, with D maybe TRBD1 (5 bases). The CDR3 runs 15 residues. CDR1 is SGHTA, CDR2 FQGNSA, per germline. Trimming pared 6 bases from V and 0 bases from J, leaving 14 bases between. For the CDR3, the DNA is TGTGCCAGCAGACCGCCAGGGTCCTCTAACTATGGCTACACCTTC. It translates to CASRPPGSSNYGYTF.

The chain carries TRBV28 and TRBJ2-7; 7 nucleotides agree with TRBD1. Germline V gene sequence: CDR1 MDHEN, CDR2 SYDVKM. There are 12 residues in the CDR3. J lost 4 bases, V lost 7 bases, and 4 bases had no gene match. The CDR3 coding sequence is TGTGCCAGCACTCCAGGGGGTTACGAGCAGTACTTC. Its translation is CASTPGGYEQYF.

This chain connects TRBV19 to TRBJ1-1; D remains unclear. The CDR3 loop spans 11 amino acids. Per germline, CDR1 LNHDA and CDR2 SQIVND (reference sequence). Trimming cost V 7 bases and J 7 bases, with 10 bases left between them. In nucleotides, the CDR3 is TGTGCCAGTACGGGAGTCGTTGAAGCTTTCTTT. This translates into CASTGVVEAFF.